This entry concerns a single TCR beta chain. Its antigen remains unknown. Researchers ran the PCR with 60 Vbeta and 13 Jbeta primers. Libraries were prepared by immunoSEQ multiplex PCR; TCRdb keeps only in-frame clonotypes and omits some of them. Of some 130,000 clones in the sample, roughly 9.6% are singletons; the top ten hold roughly 6.4%. The data stem from a study of cytomegalovirus exposure and HLA in healthy donors. General study findings and limits: Trimming of TCR beta V- and J-genes showed a link, identified in a later analysis, to a missense DCLRE1C variant. In a later analysis, across HLA loci, associated TCR counts were highest for DRB1, lowest for HLA-C.

Looked up from germline, CDR1 is MNHNY and CDR2 is SVGAGI (reference sequence). The CDR3 sequence is 13 residues long. The V end lost 6 bases, the J end lost 1 base, and 9 bases lay between the germline ends. What was sequenced was PBMCs. The source is a woman aged 40 to 55 in good health and CMV-seropositive. This rearrangement joins TRBV6-6 to TRBJ1-1, with D uncertain. The CDR3 loop is CASSPRKNTEAFF. The CDR3 DNA reads TGTGCCAGCAGCCCTCGTAAGAACACTGAAGCTTTCTTT.